This T cell receptor beta chain came from a study of blood T cell repertoires in COVID-19. The germline V gene has CDR1 MNHNS and CDR2 SASEGT. V was trimmed by 8 bases and J by 4 bases, leaving 15 bases between them. This CDR3 comprises 13 residues. Sequenced by immunoSEQ multiplex PCR; TCRdb stores in-frame clones only, minus some. This table has some 140,000 clones, less than 90% appearing once. The V and J genes are TRBV6-1 and TRBJ2-7; possible D gene TRBD1, 6 bases. Material: PBMCs or T cells enriched from blood (not recorded which). The clonotype was recovered from a man aged 35-49 years with acute COVID-19. CDR3 residues: CASGGERWYEQYF. As DNA, the CDR3 is TGTGCCAGCGGGGGCGAACGTTGGTACGAGCAGTACTTC.